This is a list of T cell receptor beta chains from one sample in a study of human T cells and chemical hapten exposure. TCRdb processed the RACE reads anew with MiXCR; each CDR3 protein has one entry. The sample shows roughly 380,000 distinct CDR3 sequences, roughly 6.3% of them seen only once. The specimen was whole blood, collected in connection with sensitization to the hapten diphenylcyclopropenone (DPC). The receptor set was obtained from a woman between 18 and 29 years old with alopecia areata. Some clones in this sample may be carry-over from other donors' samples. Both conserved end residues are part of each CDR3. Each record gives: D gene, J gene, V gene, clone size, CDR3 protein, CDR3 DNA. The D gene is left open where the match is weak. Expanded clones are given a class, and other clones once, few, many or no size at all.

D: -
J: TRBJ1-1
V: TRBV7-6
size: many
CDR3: CASSLAAGNTEAFF
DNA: TGTGCCAGCAGCTTAGCGGCAGGGAACACTGAAGCTTTCTTT

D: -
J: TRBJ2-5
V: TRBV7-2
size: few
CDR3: CASSFLQGETQYF
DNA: TGTGCCAGCAGCTTTCTACAAGGAGAGACCCAGTACTTC

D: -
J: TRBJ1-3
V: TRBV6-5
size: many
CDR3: CASSYSRESGNTIYF
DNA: TGTGCCAGCAGTTACTCGAGGGAATCTGGAAACACCATATATTTT

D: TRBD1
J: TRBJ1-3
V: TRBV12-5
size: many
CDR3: CASGLTTGFTGNTIYF
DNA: TGTGCTAGTGGTTTGACGACAGGGTTTACTGGAAACACCATATATTTT

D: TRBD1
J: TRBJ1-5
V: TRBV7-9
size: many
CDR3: CASSSDRETTQPQHF
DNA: TGTGCCAGCAGCTCCGACAGGGAGACCACTCAGCCCCAGCATTTT

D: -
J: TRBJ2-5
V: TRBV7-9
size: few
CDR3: CASSPSLGSIETQYF
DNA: TGTGCCAGCAGCCCATCCCTAGGGTCAATAGAGACCCAGTACTTC

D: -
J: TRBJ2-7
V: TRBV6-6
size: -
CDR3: CASSPMNDEQYF
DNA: TGTGCCAGCAGTCCGATGAACGACGAGCAGTACTTC

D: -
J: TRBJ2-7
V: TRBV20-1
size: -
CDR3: CSARDFVETYEQYF
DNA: TGCAGTGCTAGAGATTTTGTTGAAACCTACGAGCAGTACTTC

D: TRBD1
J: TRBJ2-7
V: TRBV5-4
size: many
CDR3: CASRFRDRGPEQYF
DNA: TGTGCCAGCAGATTCCGGGACAGGGGGCCCGAGCAGTACTTC

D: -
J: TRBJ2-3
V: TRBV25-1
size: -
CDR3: CASSEPDRFTDTQYF
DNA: TGTGCCAGCAGTGAACCCGACAGATTCACAGATACGCAGTATTTT

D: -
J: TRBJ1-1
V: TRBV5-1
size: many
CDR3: CASSLARGENTEAFF
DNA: TGCGCCAGCAGCTTGGCCCGCGGGGAAAACACTGAAGCTTTCTTT

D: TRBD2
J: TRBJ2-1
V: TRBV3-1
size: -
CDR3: CASSQVAGGRNEQFF
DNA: TGTGCCAGCAGCCAAGTTGCGGGGGGCCGCAATGAGCAGTTCTTC

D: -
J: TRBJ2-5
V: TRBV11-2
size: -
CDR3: CASTNFIQETQYF
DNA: TGTGCCAGCACCAACTTCATTCAAGAGACCCAGTACTTC

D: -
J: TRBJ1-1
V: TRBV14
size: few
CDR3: CASSQVVRVTPNTEAFF
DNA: TGTGCCAGCAGCCAAGTGGTCAGGGTCACACCGAACACTGAAGCTTTCTTT

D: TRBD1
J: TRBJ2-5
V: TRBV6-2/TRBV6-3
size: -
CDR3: CASSASGGIGTQYF
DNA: TGTGCCAGCAGTGCTTCAGGGGGCATAGGGACCCAGTACTTC

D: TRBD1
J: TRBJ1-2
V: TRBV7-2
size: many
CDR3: CASSYHRGSYGYTF
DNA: TGTGCCAGCAGCTACCACAGGGGTAGCTATGGCTACACCTTC

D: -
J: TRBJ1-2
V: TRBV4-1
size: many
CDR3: CAPRWKANYGYTF
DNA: TGCGCCCCCCGCTGGAAGGCCAACTATGGCTACACCTTC

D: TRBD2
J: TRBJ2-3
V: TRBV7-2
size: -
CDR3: CASSPPSGYSGEYTDTQYF
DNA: TGTGCCAGCAGCCCTCCCTCCGGCTATAGCGGGGAGTACACAGATACGCAGTATTTT

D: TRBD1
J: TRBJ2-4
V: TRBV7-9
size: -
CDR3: CASSPWDRGDIQYF
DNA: TGTGCCAGCAGCCCGTGGGACAGGGGGGACATTCAGTACTTC

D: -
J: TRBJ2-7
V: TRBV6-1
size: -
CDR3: CASSEARVGYEQYF
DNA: TGTGCCAGCAGTGAAGCTAGGGTCGGATACGAGCAGTACTTC

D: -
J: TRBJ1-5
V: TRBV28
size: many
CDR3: CASRGGGDGNQPQHF
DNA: TGTGCCAGCAGGGGAGGGGGGGACGGCAATCAGCCCCAGCATTTT

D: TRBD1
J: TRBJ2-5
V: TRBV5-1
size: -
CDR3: CASSPRTGTQETQYF
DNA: TGCGCCAGCAGCCCTCGGACAGGGACCCAAGAGACCCAGTACTTC

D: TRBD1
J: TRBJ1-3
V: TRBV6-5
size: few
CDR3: CATRKTGTGNTIYF
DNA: TGTGCCACGCGAAAGACAGGGACTGGAAACACCATATATTTT

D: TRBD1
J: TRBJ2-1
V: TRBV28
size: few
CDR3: CASTPWGQGSYNEQFF
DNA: TGTGCCAGCACACCTTGGGGACAGGGATCCTACAATGAGCAGTTCTTC

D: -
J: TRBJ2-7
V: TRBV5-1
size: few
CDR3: CASSLKSQPSYEQYF
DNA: TGCGCCAGCAGCTTGAAGTCACAGCCCTCCTACGAGCAGTACTTC

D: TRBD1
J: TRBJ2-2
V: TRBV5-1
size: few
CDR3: CASRPLRAGTGPGELFF
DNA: TGCGCCAGCAGGCCACTCAGAGCCGGGACAGGGCCCGGGGAGCTGTTTTTT

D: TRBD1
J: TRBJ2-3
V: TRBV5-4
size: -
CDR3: CASRTGGKDTQYF
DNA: TGTGCCAGCAGAACAGGGGGGAAAGATACGCAGTATTTT

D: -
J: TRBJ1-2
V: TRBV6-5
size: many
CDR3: CASSRGTHGYTF
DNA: TGTGCCAGCAGCCGGGGGACCCATGGCTACACCTTC

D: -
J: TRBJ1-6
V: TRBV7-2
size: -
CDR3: CASSLYITGVYSPLHF
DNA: TGTGCCAGCAGCTTATACATCACAGGAGTCTACTCACCCCTCCACTTT

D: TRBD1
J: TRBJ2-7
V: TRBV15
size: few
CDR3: CATSKGQVTYEQYF
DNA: TGTGCCACCAGCAAGGGACAGGTGACCTACGAGCAGTACTTC

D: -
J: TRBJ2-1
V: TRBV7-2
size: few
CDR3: CASSLGQERGEQFF
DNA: TGTGCCAGCAGCTTAGGACAGGAGAGGGGTGAGCAGTTCTTC

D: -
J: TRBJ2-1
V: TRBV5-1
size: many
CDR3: CASSFPGTYNEQFF
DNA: TGCGCCAGCAGCTTTCCAGGGACCTACAATGAGCAGTTCTTC

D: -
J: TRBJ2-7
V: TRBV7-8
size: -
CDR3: CASSSSPGLAYEQYF
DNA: TGTGCCAGCAGCTCGTCACCGGGACTTGCCTACGAGCAGTACTTC

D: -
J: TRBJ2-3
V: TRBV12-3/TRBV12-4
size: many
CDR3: CASSFGSDTDTQYF
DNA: TGTGCCAGCAGTTTTGGTAGTGACACAGATACGCAGTATTTT

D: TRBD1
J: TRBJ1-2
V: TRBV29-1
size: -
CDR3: CSVARGQGDGYTF
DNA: TGCAGCGTTGCTAGAGGTCAGGGGGATGGCTACACCTTC

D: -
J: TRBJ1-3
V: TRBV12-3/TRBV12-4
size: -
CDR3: CASSFAGVFSGNTIYF
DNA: TGTGCCAGCAGTTTTGCAGGGGTCTTCTCTGGAAACACCATATATTTT

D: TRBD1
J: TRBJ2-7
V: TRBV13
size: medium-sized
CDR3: CASSVGTGGTYEQYF
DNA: TGTGCCAGCAGCGTCGGGACAGGGGGCACCTACGAGCAGTACTTC

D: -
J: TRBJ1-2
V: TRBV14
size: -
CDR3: CASSWTETYGYTF
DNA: TGTGCCAGCAGCTGGACGGAAACCTATGGCTACACCTTC

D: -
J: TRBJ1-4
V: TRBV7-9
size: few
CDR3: CALGAGPNEKLFF
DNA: TGTGCCTTGGGGGCAGGGCCTAATGAAAAACTGTTTTTT